These 21 T cell receptor beta chains were all obtained from the same sample, sequenced in a study of shared clonotypes between healthy human individuals. The protocol was immunoSEQ multiplex PCR, while the TCRdb copy is restricted to in-frame clones and leaves out a portion. Of about 1.1 million clones in the sample, more than 75% were seen once. Sequenced: memory CD4+ T cells from PBMCs. Subset reported: CD45RA-negative fraction. All receptors come from a man aged 18 to 29 in good health. Some clones in this sample may be carry-over from other donors' samples.

A word on this clone: The same CDR3 can be traced to other DNA sequences in this sample. V and J are TRBV7-3 and TRBJ1-1, with D possibly TRBD1 on 5 matching bases. V was pared by 0 bases and J by 3 bases, with 8 bases between. Per germline, CDR1 SGHTA and CDR2 FQGTGA. There are 14 residues in the CDR3. The CDR3 DNA is TGTGCCAGCAGCTTAACCGGGGGGGACACTGAAGCTTTCTTT. This gives the protein CASSLTGGDTEAFF.

This chain connects TRBV15 to TRBJ2-3; TRBD2 aligns across 8 bases. CDR3 length: 16 residues. Germline CDR1 and CDR2: LNHNV and YYDKDF (reference sequence). The V gene end was trimmed by 0 bases and the J gene end by 1 base; junction bases not matched to a gene: 3. The CDR3 region has the DNA TGTGCCACCAGCAGAGACCTAGCGGGCCGCACAGATACGCAGTATTTT. Translation gives CATSRDLAGRTDTQYF.

The chain couples TRBV7-8 to TRBJ2-1; a possible D gene is TRBD1 (6 bases). The CDR3 consists of 16 residues. Germline CDR1 is SGHVS and CDR2 is FQNEAQ. Trimming cost V 4 bases and J 7 bases, with 20 bases left between them. The DNA for the CDR3 is TGTGCCAGCAGCTCCAAGGGTGGACAGCCCTCGAATGAGCAGTTCTTC. Translated, it gives CASSSKGGQPSNEQFF. The full variable domain, completed using reference TRBV7-8 and TRBJ2-1, is GAGVSQSPRYKVAKRGQDVALRCDPISGHVSLFWYQQALGQGPEFLTYFQNEAQLDKSGLPSDRFFAERPEGSVSTLKIQRTQQEDSAVYLCASSSKGGQPSNEQFFGPGTRLTVL.

This clone appeared a few times. The rearrangement uses TRBV21-1 and TRBJ2-5; the table gives TRBD2 as D, unverified against the DNA. TRBV21-1 is a recognized pseudogene. This CDR3 has 14 residues. In DNA form, the CDR3 reads TGTGCCAGCAGAAAGGAGACTACACAAGAGACCCAGTACTTC. Its protein product is CASRKETTQETQYF.

This clone showed up just a few times. This sequence joins TRBV5-4 and TRBJ1-5; D remains ambiguous. The germline CDR1 and CDR2 sequences are SGHNT and YYREEE (reference sequence). This CDR3 comprises 11 residues. V was trimmed by 6 bases and J by 15 bases, leaving 16 bases between them. In DNA, the CDR3 is TGTGCCAGCATCCTGGTCCCTAGCCGGCATTTT. Translated, it gives CASILVPSRHF.

This clone has just one count. Other DNA sequences in the same sample also yield this CDR3. J is TRBJ1-5 and V is TRBV18; D remains ambiguous. The CDR3 runs 13 residues. The germline gives CDR1 KGHSH, CDR2 LQKENI. Trimming shortened V by 6 bases and J by 2 bases, and 8 bases separated the two germline ends. The CDR3 nucleotides read TGTGCCAGCTCGCCTGACGGCAATCAGCCCCAGCATTTT. Amino acids: CASSPDGNQPQHF.

A single count supports this clone. The rearrangement links TRBV7-3 to TRBJ2-2; D not certain. The CDR3 is 13 residues long. V was shortened by 4 bases and J by 3 bases, with 6 bases between the two germline ends. Per the germline V gene, CDR1 is SGHTA and CDR2 is FQGTGA. As DNA, the CDR3 is TGTGCCAGCAGCTCGAAGGACACCGGGGAGCTGTTTTTT. Residues: CASSSKDTGELFF.

CDR3 region: CASSLAPTRTMNTEAFF. The DNA for the CDR3 is TGCGCCAGCAGCTTGGCCCCCACAAGAACAATGAACACTGAAGCTTTCTTT. The chain couples TRBV5-1 to TRBJ1-1; D unclear. Germline V gives CDR1 SGHRS, CDR2 YFSETQ. V lost 0 bases and J lost 0, with 15 bases in between. CDR3 length: 17 residues.

The rearrangement joins TRBV7-2 to TRBJ1-2, with D unclear. V was pared by 5 bases and J by 5 bases, with 12 bases between. There are 13 residues in the CDR3. Germline V CDR1 and CDR2: SGHTA, FQGNSA. The CDR3 protein is CASSRGREYGYTF. CDR3 coding DNA: TGTGCCAGCAGCCGAGGACGAGAGTATGGCTACACCTTC.

The rearrangement uses TRBV5-1 and TRBJ2-1, with 9 nucleotides matching TRBD2. This CDR3 contains 17 residues. The V gene's germline CDR1 is SGHRS and CDR2 YFSETQ. The trim removed 0 bases at V and 3 bases at J, leaving 7 bases unmatched. The CDR3 DNA follows: TGCGCCAGCAGCTTGGCCTTAAGCGGGAGGCTCTACAATGAGCAGTTCTTC. Protein: CASSLALSGRLYNEQFF. Looking up the rest from reference TRBV5-1 and TRBJ2-1 gives the full variable domain: KAGVTQTPRYLIKTRGQQVTLSCSPISGHRSVSWYQQTPGQGLQFLFEYFSETQRNKGNFPGRFSGRQFSNSRSEMNVSTLELGDSALYLCASSLALSGRLYNEQFFGPGTRLTVL.

CDR3 residues: CASSYRLWGTGNTIYF. In DNA form, the CDR3 reads TGTGCCAGCAGTTACCGGTTATGGGGGACTGGAAACACCATATATTTT. The rearrangement links TRBV6-5 to TRBJ1-3, with D possibly matching TRBD1 (5 bases). Germline V gene lookup returns CDR1 MNHEY and CDR2 SVGAGI. This CDR3 spans 16 amino acids. Trimming pared 2 bases from V and 2 bases from J, leaving 13 bases between.

The CDR3 reads CASSFRLEGPSFGNEQFF. For the CDR3, the DNA is TGTGCCAGCAGCTTTCGCTTGGAGGGTCCCTCTTTTGGGAATGAGCAGTTCTTC. The chain has TRBV7-9 and TRBJ2-1; possible D gene TRBD2, 6 bases. The germline V gene has CDR1 SEHNR and CDR2 FQNEAQ (reference sequence). Trimming shortened V by 3 bases and J by 7 bases, and 25 bases separated the two germline ends. CDR3 size: 18 residues.

This chain connects TRBV27 to TRBJ2-2; tentatively, D is TRBD1 or TRBD2 (5 bases each). Germline CDR1 reads MNHEY; CDR2 reads SMNVEV (reference sequence). The V end lost 5 bases, the J end lost 4 bases, and 20 bases lay between the germline ends. The CDR3 is 17 residues long. The DNA of the CDR3 is TGTGCCAGCAGTAACGAGGGGCGGAGCTCGGGCACCGGGGAGCTGTTTTTT. Translated, it gives CASSNEGRSSGTGELFF.

V is TRBV7-8 and J is TRBJ2-5; maybe TRBD2 (5 bases). Germline values: CDR1 SGHVS, CDR2 FQNEAQ. This CDR3 contains 16 residues. The V gene lost 5 bases and the J gene lost 3 bases, with 19 bases spanning the gap. Here the CDR3 reads CASSPGESTREETQYF. The CDR3 nucleotides read TGTGCCAGCAGCCCTGGGGAGTCTACTAGGGAAGAGACCCAGTACTTC.

The rearrangement uses TRBV7-9 and TRBJ2-3; 11 bases are a match to TRBD2. The germline V gene has CDR1 SEHNR and CDR2 FQNEAQ (reference sequence). The CDR3 spans 16 residues. V was clipped by 1 base and J by 4 bases; unmatched bases: 4. The CDR3 DNA follows: TGTGCCAGCAGCTTAGTACTAGCGGGAGCCGCAGATACGCAGTATTTT. Amino acids: CASSLVLAGAADTQYF. Full variable domain (remainder filled in from reference TRBV7-9 and TRBJ2-3): DTGVSQNPRHKITKRGQNVTFRCDPISEHNRLYWYRQTLGQGPEFLTYFQNEAQLEKSRLLSDRFSAERPKGSFSTLEIQRTEQGDSAMYLCASSLVLAGAADTQYFGPGTRLTVL.

Worth noting for this clone: A far larger clone lies a single base away; this is likely a read error. Without the conserved terminal phenylalanine or tryptophan, this CDR3 likely stems from a read error. The V and J genes are TRBV5-4 and TRBJ1-2; 8 nucleotides match TRBD1. Germline CDR1 reads SGHNT; CDR2 reads YYREEE (reference sequence). This CDR3 is built from 12 residues. The trim removed 7 bases at V and 5 bases at J, leaving 4 bases unmatched. The CDR3 nucleotides are TGTGCCAGCGGGGACAGGACTTATGGCTACACCTCC. Encoded protein: CASGDRTYGYTS.

This rearrangement joins TRBV5-1 to TRBJ1-1; a possible D gene is TRBD1 (5 bases). This CDR3 is 15 amino acids long. The V end lost 3 bases, the J end lost 8 bases, and 20 bases lay between the germline ends. Germline-derived CDR1 and CDR2 are SGHRS and YFSETQ. The CDR3 is CASSSTYRDGGEAFF. The CDR3 DNA reads TGCGCCAGCAGCTCAACCTACCGGGACGGTGGGGAAGCTTTCTTT.

V and J are TRBV7-2 and TRBJ2-1, with unresolved D. The V gene's germline CDR1 is SGHTA and CDR2 FQGNSA. V gave up 1 base and J gave up 0 bases, with 10 bases separating them. This CDR3 contains 16 residues. DNA of the CDR3: TGTGCCAGCAGCTTAGTCGCGGTCCCCTCCTACAATGAGCAGTTCTTC. It encodes CASSLVAVPSYNEQFF.

This clone has just a few counts. The genes are TRBV12-5 and TRBJ2-3; 14 bases line up with TRBD2. Per germline, CDR1 LGHNT and CDR2 FRNRAP. J was trimmed by 4 bases and V by 6 bases; bases with no gene match: 3. This CDR3 has 15 amino acids. The CDR3 here is CASGPGLAGADTQYF. For the CDR3, the DNA is TGTGCTAGTGGCCCGGGACTAGCGGGAGCAGATACGCAGTATTTT.

The chain recombines TRBV15 with TRBJ2-5; the D gene is possibly TRBD1 (5 bases). Trimming removed 1 base from V and 2 bases from J, with 11 bases in between. CDR1 is LNHNV and CDR2 is YYDKDF in the germline V gene (reference sequence). There are 15 residues in the CDR3. CDR3 DNA sequence: TGTGCCACCAGCAGAGGGCAGGGAAGGCAAGAGACCCAGTACTTC. This codes for CATSRGQGRQETQYF.

This chain joins TRBV5-5 and TRBJ2-7; TRBD1 agrees at 9 bases. Germline lookup yields CDR1 SGHKS and CDR2 YYEKEE (reference sequence). This CDR3 comprises 15 residues. V dropped 2 bases and J dropped 5; count of bases not matched to a gene: 8. CDR3 sequence (DNA): TGTGCCAGCAGCTTTACAGGGGGCGTGTGGGACGAGCAGTACTTC. Its translation: CASSFTGGVWDEQYF.